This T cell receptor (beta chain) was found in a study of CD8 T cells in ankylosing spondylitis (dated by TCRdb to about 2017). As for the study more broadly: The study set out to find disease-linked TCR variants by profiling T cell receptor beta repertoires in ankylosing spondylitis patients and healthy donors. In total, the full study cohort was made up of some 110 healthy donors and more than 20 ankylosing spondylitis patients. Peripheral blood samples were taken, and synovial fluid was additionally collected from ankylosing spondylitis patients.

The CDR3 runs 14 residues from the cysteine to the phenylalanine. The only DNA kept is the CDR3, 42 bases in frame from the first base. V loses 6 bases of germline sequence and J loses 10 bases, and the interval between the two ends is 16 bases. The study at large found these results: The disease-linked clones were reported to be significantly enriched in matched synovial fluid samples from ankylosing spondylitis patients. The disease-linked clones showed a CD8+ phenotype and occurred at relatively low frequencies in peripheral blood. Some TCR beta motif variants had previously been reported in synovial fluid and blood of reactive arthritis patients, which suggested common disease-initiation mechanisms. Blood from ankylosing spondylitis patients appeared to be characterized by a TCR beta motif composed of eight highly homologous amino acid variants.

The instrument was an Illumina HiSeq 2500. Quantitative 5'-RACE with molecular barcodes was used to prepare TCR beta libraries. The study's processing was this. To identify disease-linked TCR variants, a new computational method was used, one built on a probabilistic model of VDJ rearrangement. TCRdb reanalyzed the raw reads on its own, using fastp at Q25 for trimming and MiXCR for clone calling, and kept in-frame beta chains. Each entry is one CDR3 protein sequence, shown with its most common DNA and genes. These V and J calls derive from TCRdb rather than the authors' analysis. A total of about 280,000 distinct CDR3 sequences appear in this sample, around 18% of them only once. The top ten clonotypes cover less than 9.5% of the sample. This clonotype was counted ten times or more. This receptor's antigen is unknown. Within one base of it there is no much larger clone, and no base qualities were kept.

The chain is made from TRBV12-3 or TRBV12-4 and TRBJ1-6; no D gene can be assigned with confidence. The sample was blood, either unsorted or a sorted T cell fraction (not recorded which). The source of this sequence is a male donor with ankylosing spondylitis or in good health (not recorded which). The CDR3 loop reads CASSPGGVSSPLHF. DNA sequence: TGTGCCAGCAGCCCCGGCGGGGTGAGCTCACCCCTCCACTTT.